The sequence of this T cell receptor (beta chain) was determined in a study of shared clonotypes between healthy human individuals. The overall study: Three CD4 naive, three CD4 memory, two CD8 naive and one CD8 memory plate were used per donor. Study-level results: Among donors, clonotype sharing was expected to be affected by sequencing depth.

The naive CD8 subset, CD45RO-negative cells positively selected for CCR7, excluded terminally differentiated effector memory CD45RA+ cells. This CDR3 is 17 amino acids long. The V and J ends lost 4 bases and 1 base, in that order; junction bases with no gene match: 9. Germline values: CDR1 LGHNA, CDR2 YSLEER. It was at deep level that the assay was run. The DNA input per sorted-subset replicate PCR was 150 to 200 ng, corresponding to tens of thousands of T cell genomes. The method was immunoSEQ multiplex PCR; TCRdb's version includes in-frame clones alone and lacks a portion of them. In the table there are about 2.2 million clones, approximately 92% of which are singletons. In its sample, this clone was seen once. As yet, its antigen is unknown.

The sequenced material came from naive CD8+ T cells from PBMCs. The J gene is TRBJ1-1, the V gene TRBV4-3, with 10 bases matching TRBD1. The TCR comes from a man between 18 and 35 years old in good health. Some clones in this sample may be carry-over from other donors' samples. CDR3 loop: CASSRLTGGKSNTEAFF. Here the CDR3 DNA reads TGCGCCAGCAGCCGCCTGACAGGGGGCAAATCGAACACTGAAGCTTTCTTT.